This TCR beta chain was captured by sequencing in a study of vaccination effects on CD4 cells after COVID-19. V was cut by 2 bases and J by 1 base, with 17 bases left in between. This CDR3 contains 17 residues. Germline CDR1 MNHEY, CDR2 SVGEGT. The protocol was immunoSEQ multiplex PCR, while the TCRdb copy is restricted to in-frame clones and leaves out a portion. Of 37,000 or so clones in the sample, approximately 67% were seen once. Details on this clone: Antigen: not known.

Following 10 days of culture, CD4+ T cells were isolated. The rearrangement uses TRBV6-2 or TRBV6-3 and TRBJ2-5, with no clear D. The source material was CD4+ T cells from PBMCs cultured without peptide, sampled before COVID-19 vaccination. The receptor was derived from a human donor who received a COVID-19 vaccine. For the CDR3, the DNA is TGTGCCAGCAGTTACGGCGACGGCAGGCGGTCCCAAGAGACCCAGTACTTC. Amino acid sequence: CASSYGDGRRSQETQYF.